The rows below give T cell receptor beta chains drawn from one sample of a study of T cell repertoires in cytomegalovirus infection. TCRdb reprocessed the reads via MiXCR and lists one record per CDR3 protein. The sample consists of 310,000 or so distinct CDR3 sequences, around a quarter of them appearing once. The antigens of these receptors remain unknown. This specimen was cultured PBMCs, taken from culture after CMV antigen stimulation. These receptors were obtained from a human donor in good health (CMV status not recorded). Some clones in this sample may be carry-over from other donors' samples. Each CDR3 is given with its conserved first and last residue. Fields, in order: J gene, V gene, clone size, D gene, CDR3 protein, CDR3 DNA. The D gene is left open where the match is weak. The listing skips clone size in some rows; elsewhere it reads once, few, many or a size class.

TRBJ1-2 | TRBV7-8 | many | - | CASSLDRGTTYGYTF | TGTGCCAGCAGCTTAGATCGGGGGACAACCTATGGCTACACCTTC
TRBJ1-5 | TRBV28 | few | TRBD1 | CASSFTGGNQPQHF | TGTGCCAGCAGTTTTACAGGGGGCAATCAGCCCCAGCATTTT
TRBJ2-3 | TRBV7-2 | many | - | CASSLNLLSTDTQYF | TGTGCCAGCAGCTTAAATCTATTGAGCACAGATACGCAGTATTTT
TRBJ2-1 | TRBV4-1 | few | - | CASSQEPQSSYNEQFF | TGCGCCAGCAGCCAAGAACCCCAGAGCTCCTACAATGAGCAGTTCTTC
TRBJ1-2 | TRBV4-1 | - | - | CASSPGPERGYTF | TGCGCCAGCAGCCCAGGACCCGAGCGAGGCTACACCTTC
TRBJ2-5 | TRBV15 | - | - | CATSRGERTYQETQYF | TGTGCCACCAGCAGAGGAGAGCGGACCTACCAAGAGACCCAGTACTTC
TRBJ2-7 | TRBV7-2 | - | - | CASNWRADSYERYF | TGTGCCAGCAACTGGAGGGCCGATTCCTACGAGCGGTACTTC
TRBJ1-5 | TRBV7-8 | many | - | CASSLGTLYRPQHF | TGTGCCAGCAGCTTAGGGACCCTTTACAGGCCCCAGCATTTT
TRBJ2-2 | TRBV11-2 | - | TRBD2 | CASTPLGGRARTGELFF | TGTGCCAGCACCCCGCTCGGCGGGAGGGCCCGCACCGGGGAGCTGTTTTTT
TRBJ2-3 | TRBV19 | - | TRBD1 | CATRDRGTTDTQYF | TGTGCCACTCGCGACAGGGGGACCACAGATACGCAGTATTTT
TRBJ2-3 | TRBV20-1 | - | - | CSLKEWRDAWDTQYF | TGCAGCTTGAAGGAGTGGCGGGATGCCTGGGATACGCAGTATTTT
TRBJ2-7 | TRBV7-9 | - | - | CASSFGGAIHYEQYF | TGTGCCAGCAGCTTTGGGGGGGCAATCCACTACGAGCAGTACTTC
TRBJ2-1 | TRBV7-2 | many | TRBD2 | CASNLKRGSHNEQFF | TGTGCCAGCAACCTTAAACGCGGGAGCCACAATGAGCAGTTCTTC
TRBJ2-5 | TRBV18 | - | - | CASSGIGLQETQYF | TGTGCCAGCTCCGGGATAGGGCTCCAAGAGACCCAGTACTTC
TRBJ2-1 | TRBV7-2 | few | - | CASSLGSPGTGVYYNEQFF | TGTGCCAGCAGCTTAGGGTCCCCCGGCACGGGAGTATATTACAATGAGCAGTTCTTC
TRBJ2-1 | TRBV20-1 | - | - | CSARDGGGSSYNEQFF | TGCAGTGCTAGAGATGGGGGCGGGAGCTCCTACAATGAGCAGTTCTTC
TRBJ2-1 | TRBV6-8 | - | - | CASEPDEQFF | TGTGCCAGTGAGCCGGATGAGCAGTTCTTC
TRBJ2-7 | TRBV7-9 | - | TRBD1 | CASSSDRGPLNEQYF | TGTGCCAGCAGCTCCGACAGGGGGCCCTTAAATGAGCAGTACTTC
TRBJ1-2 | TRBV19 | - | - | CASSKDSLPHYGYTF | TGTGCCAGTAGTAAAGACAGCTTGCCTCACTATGGCTACACCTTC
TRBJ2-7 | TRBV12-3/TRBV12-4 | - | TRBD2 | CASSSPTSGRDHEQYF | TGTGCCAGCAGTTCCCCGACTAGCGGGAGGGACCACGAGCAGTACTTC
TRBJ2-2 | TRBV6-1 | few | - | CASSQGRTGELFF | TGTGCCAGCAGTCAGGGGCGAACCGGGGAGCTGTTTTTT
TRBJ2-5 | TRBV5-4 | - | - | CASSFERMGETQYF | TGTGCCAGCAGCTTTGAAAGGATGGGAGAGACCCAGTACTTC
TRBJ1-1 | TRBV4-3 | few | - | CASSQVMGARNTEAFF | TGCGCCAGCAGCCAAGTTATGGGGGCCCGAAACACTGAAGCTTTCTTT